The 2 T cell receptor beta chains listed next were all sequenced from one sample in a study of T cell responses to AZD1222 COVID-19 vaccine (dated by TCRdb to about 2021). Library preparation employed the immunoSEQ multiplex PCR assay. This is the immuneACCESS table as TCRdb keeps it, with only in-frame sequences that have V and J called. A part of the clones is gone; compared with another copy, unresolved V genes explain less than half, and the rest is unexplained. Counted in this sample were approximately 81,000 clones; 80% to 90% of them appeared once. Approximately 1.3% of the sample is taken by the ten largest. The time point label, read with the paper, signifies: about 28 days (+/-7) after the second vaccine dose. The source material was peripheral blood, sampled 28 days after the second AZD1222 dose. The origin of the receptors is an adult who received the AZD1222 COVID-19 vaccine.

V and J are TRBV28 and TRBJ1-1; no definite D call. The CDR3 loop spans 12 amino acids. Germline V lookup: CDR1 MDHEN, CDR2 SYDVKM. Trimming took off 2 bases at V and 6 bases at J, with 7 bases between the two ends. The CDR3 nucleotides are TGTGCCAGCAGTTTAAAGGCGGCTGAAGCTTTCTTT. Amino acids: CASSLKAAEAFF.

The sample holds a few counts of this clone. This rearrangement joins TRBV7-9 to TRBJ1-1, with a possible D match to TRBD1 (6 bases). Deletions cut 4 bases from V and 5 bases from J, with 14 bases between. The CDR3 is 14 amino acids. The germline V gene has CDR1 SEHNR and CDR2 FQNEAQ (reference sequence). In DNA, the CDR3 is TGTGCCAGCAGCTATTGGACAGAGACTACTGAAGCTTTCTTT. This translates into CASSYWTETTEAFF.